This T cell receptor beta chain came from a study of shared clonotypes between healthy human individuals. Looking at the study overall: The donor pool was made up of a couple of women and three men aged 18 to 49. General study points: Deeper or shallower sequencing was expected to change how clonotypes are shared among donors.

The CDR3 totals 15 residues. J gave up 2 bases and V 4 bases, and 5 bases lay outside the gene matches. Germline CDR1 reads SGHRS; CDR2 reads YFSETQ. Note on this clone: The target antigen is unknown.

Recent vaccinations or acute infections were absent in the healthy HIV-negative adult donors. Naive CD4+ cells were CD45RA-selected; the remaining cells were memory. Assay: immunoSEQ multiplex PCR; the TCRdb copy retains only in-frame clones and omits some. The sample has approximately 1.4 million clones, 95% to 99% seen once; the top ten hold 0.45%. The TCR originated in a man aged 30 to 39 in good health. Sequencing was performed on naive CD4+ T cells sorted from blood. As to subset: CD45RA+ positively selected. This chain uses TRBV5-1 with TRBJ2-1; TRBD2 aligns across 8 bases. The CDR3 nucleotides are TGCGCCAGCAGCCGTGATAGCGGGACCTACAATGAGCAGTTCTTC. It translates to CASSRDSGTYNEQFF.